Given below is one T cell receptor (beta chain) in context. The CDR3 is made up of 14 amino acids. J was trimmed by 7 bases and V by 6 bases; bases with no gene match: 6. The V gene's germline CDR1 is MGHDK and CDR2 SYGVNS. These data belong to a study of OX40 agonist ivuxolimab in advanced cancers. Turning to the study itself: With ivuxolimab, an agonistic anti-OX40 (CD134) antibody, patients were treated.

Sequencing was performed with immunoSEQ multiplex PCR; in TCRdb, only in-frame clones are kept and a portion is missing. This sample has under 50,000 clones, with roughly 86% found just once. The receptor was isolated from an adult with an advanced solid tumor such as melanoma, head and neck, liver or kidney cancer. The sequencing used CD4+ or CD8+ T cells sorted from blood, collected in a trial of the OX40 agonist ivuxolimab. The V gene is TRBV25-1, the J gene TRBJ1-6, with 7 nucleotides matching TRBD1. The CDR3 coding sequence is TGTGCCAGCAGGATGGGACAGTGGAATTCACCCCTCCACTTT. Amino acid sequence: CASRMGQWNSPLHF.